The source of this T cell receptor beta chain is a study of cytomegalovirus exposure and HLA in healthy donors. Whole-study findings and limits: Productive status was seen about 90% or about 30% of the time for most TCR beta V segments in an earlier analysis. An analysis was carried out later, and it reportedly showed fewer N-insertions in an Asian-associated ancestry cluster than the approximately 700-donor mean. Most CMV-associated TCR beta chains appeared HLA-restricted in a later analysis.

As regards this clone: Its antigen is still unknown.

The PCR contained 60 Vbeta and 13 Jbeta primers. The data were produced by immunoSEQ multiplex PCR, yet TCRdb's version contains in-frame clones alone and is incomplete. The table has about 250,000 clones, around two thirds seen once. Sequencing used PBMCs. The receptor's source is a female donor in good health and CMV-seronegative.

CDR3 region: CASSLGGAGGNTIYF. CDR3 nucleotides: TGTGCCAGCAGCTTAGGCGGGGCTGGTGGAAACACCATATATTTT. V gene TRBV7-9 combines with J gene TRBJ1-3; possible D gene TRBD1, 5 bases. Germline assignment: CDR1 SEHNR and CDR2 FQNEAQ (reference sequence). V shed 1 base and J shed 3 bases, with 10 bases lying between them. The CDR3 loop spans 15 amino acids.